This TCR beta chain appears in the sequencing data of a study of cytomegalovirus exposure and HLA in healthy donors. Study results and limitations: High specificity and sensitivity for cytomegalovirus status were reported for the classifier. Confirmation in vitro established that a few CMV-associated chains were specific for CMV antigens. There were about 160 TCR beta chains listed as cytomegalovirus-associated.

Details on this clone: Its target is unknown.

CDR1 SGHRS and CDR2 YFSETQ come from the germline V gene. CDR3 size: 17 residues. Between the trimmed V and J ends, which lost 0 bases and 6 bases, there was a span of 22 bases. Data came from immunoSEQ multiplex PCR; TCRdb stores just in-frame clones and leaves some out. Among about 180,000 clones listed, 85% to 90% were seen once. The sequenced sample consisted of PBMCs. The sequence was obtained from a woman aged 30 to 39 in good health and CMV-seronegative. This chain uses TRBV5-1 with TRBJ2-7; unclear D gene. CDR3 nucleotides: TGCGCCAGCAGCTTGGCTCGGTCCCCCAGGTTCCCCGTCGAGCAGTACTTC. Amino acid sequence: CASSLARSPRFPVEQYF.